These T cell receptor beta chains were read from a single sample in a study of T cell responses to AZD1222 COVID-19 vaccine. Generated by immunoSEQ multiplex PCR, the TCRdb table keeps only in-frame clones and is missing some. Here the sample spans 130,000 or so clones, about 90% being singletons. This specimen consisted of peripheral blood, obtained on day 0 of AZD1222 vaccination. The receptors shown here come from an adult in good health. Each CDR3 is given with its conserved first and last residue. Each record gives: D gene, J gene, clone size, V gene, CDR3 DNA, CDR3 protein. D genes are given only for firm matches. Where a row states a size, it is once, few, many or the class of an expanded clone; other rows omit it.

TRBD1,TRBJ1-4,.,TRBV6-5,TGTGCCAGCAGTCCCCTCGGACAGGGGCCCCTAGGGTCTTTTTTT,CASSPLGQGPLGSFF
TRBD2,TRBJ2-1,.,TRBV5-4,TGTGCCAGCAGCTCCCTCGGATTTAGCGGGGAGCAGTTCTTC,CASSSLGFSGEQFF
.,TRBJ1-4,.,TRBV5-8,TGTGCCAGCAGCTCCGGGTTAGGGTCAGCTAATGAAAAACTGTTTTTT,CASSSGLGSANEKLFF
.,TRBJ1-1,.,TRBV18,TGTGCCAGCTCACCACGAGGGGATACTGAAGCTTTCTTT,CASSPRGDTEAFF
TRBD2,TRBJ2-1,few,TRBV11-1,TGTGCCAGCAGCTGGGGACTAGCGGGAGTAGGTGAGCAGTTCTTC,CASSWGLAGVGEQFF
.,TRBJ1-4,.,TRBV7-2,TGTGCCAGCAGCTTCGGTGTGGGAGTGGAAAAACTGTTTTTT,CASSFGVGVEKLFF
TRBD1,TRBJ1-4,.,TRBV4-3,TGCGCCAGCAGCCAAGGAGACAGGGTAGGAGAAAAACTGTTTTTT,CASSQGDRVGEKLFF
TRBD1,TRBJ1-5,.,TRBV3-1/TRBV3-2,TGTGCCAGCAGCCGACAGGGTGGCCAGCCCCAGCATTTT,CASSRQGGQPQHF
TRBD1,TRBJ1-4,.,TRBV7-6,TGTGCCAGCAGCTCCGAGGGGGCGGCTAATGAAAAACTGTTTTTT,CASSSEGAANEKLFF
.,TRBJ2-5,.,TRBV5-1,TGCGCCAGTAAAAGCGGGGAGACCCAGTACTTC,CASKSGETQYF
.,TRBJ1-3,.,TRBV7-2,TGTGCCAGCAGCTTAGGGCAAGCCACCTCTGGAAACACCATATATTTT,CASSLGQATSGNTIYF
.,TRBJ2-3,.,TRBV24-1,TGTGCCACCAGTGGGCCCGGGACTACAGATACGCAGTATTTT,CATSGPGTTDTQYF
.,TRBJ2-5,.,TRBV5-8,TGTGCCAGCAGCTTGTTTGTCGCGTATCAAGAGACCCAGTACTTC,CASSLFVAYQETQYF
.,TRBJ1-3,.,TRBV5-8,TGTGCCAGCAGCCTAATGGACTGGATGAAGATCGGAAACACCATATATTTT,CASSLMDWMKIGNTIYF
.,TRBJ1-6,.,TRBV30,TGTGCCTGGAGTGTTGGGGGCCTCAATTCACCCCTCCACTTT,CAWSVGGLNSPLHF
.,TRBJ2-2,.,TRBV7-9,TGTGCCAGCAGCTTCTTAGCGGCCGGGGAGCTGTTTTTT,CASSFLAAGELFF
.,TRBJ1-1,.,TRBV5-1,TGCGCCAGCAGCCTCCTGGGAGACACTGAAGCTTTCTTT,CASSLLGDTEAFF
TRBD1,TRBJ2-1,once,TRBV7-9,TGTGCCAGCAGCGCGGGACAGGGGAAAGGAAATGAGCAGTTCTTC,CASSAGQGKGNEQFF
.,TRBJ2-1,once,TRBV30,TGTGCCTGGCGGAGGAGCTACAATGAGCAGTTCTTC,CAWRRSYNEQFF
TRBD2,TRBJ2-3,once,TRBV5-4,TGTGCCAGCAGCTCGGGGGGGGCAGATACGCAGTATTTT,CASSSGGADTQYF
TRBD2,TRBJ2-3,once,TRBV6-5,TGTGCCAGCAGTTCGGACGGGGGGGCCCCAGATACGCAGTATTTT,CASSSDGGAPDTQYF
.,TRBJ2-1,.,TRBV7-8,TGTGCCAGCAGCTTAGCGTGGAGCAGGAATCTCAATGAGCAGTTCTTC,CASSLAWSRNLNEQFF
.,TRBJ2-1,.,TRBV30,TGTGCCTGGAGTGGGGCAGCAGTCGGGCAGTTCTTC,CAWSGAAVGQFF
.,TRBJ1-1,.,TRBV5-6,TGTGCCAGCAGTCGGGGGTTTACTGAAGCTTTCTTT,CASSRGFTEAFF
TRBD2,TRBJ2-2,.,TRBV10-3,TGTGCCATCTGGGAGGGCTCCGGCGGGGAGCTGTTTTTT,CAIWEGSGGELFF
.,TRBJ2-1,.,TRBV30,TGTGCCTGGAAGGGGGGCGGTGATGAGCAGTTCTTC,CAWKGGGDEQFF
TRBD1,TRBJ1-6,.,TRBV18,TGTGCCAGCTCACCGGACAGGGTAGAGTCACCCCTCCACTTT,CASSPDRVESPLHF
.,TRBJ2-3,once,TRBV5-4,TGTGCCAGCAGGGTATTCGGTGGCACAGATACGCAGTATTTT,CASRVFGGTDTQYF
TRBD1,TRBJ1-5,.,TRBV6-6,TGTGCCAGCAGTCCCCGACAGGGGAAGGAGCCCCAGCATTTT,CASSPRQGKEPQHF
.,TRBJ2-1,.,TRBV2,TGTGCCAGCAAGAGGGGGTCCTACAATGAGCAGTTCTTC,CASKRGSYNEQFF
TRBD1,TRBJ1-4,.,TRBV5-1,TGCGCCAGCAGCCCCTCGGGGGACAGGGATAGACCAACTAATGAAAAACTGTTTTTT,CASSPSGDRDRPTNEKLFF
.,TRBJ2-2,.,TRBV2,TGTGCCAGCAGTGAAGTGGTTTCGGTTACCGGGGAGCTGTTTTTT,CASSEVVSVTGELFF
.,TRBJ1-2,.,TRBV4-2,TGTGCCAGCAGCCAAGATCAGGGTGAAGCTAACTATGGCTACACCTTC,CASSQDQGEANYGYTF
.,TRBJ1-3,.,TRBV5-1,TGCGCCAGCAGCTTATGGGGTAGTAGGACTGGAAACACCATATATTTT,CASSLWGSRTGNTIYF
TRBD1,TRBJ1-2,.,TRBV9,TGTGCCAGCACGAGGACAGGGTACTATGGCTACACCTTC,CASTRTGYYGYTF
TRBD1,TRBJ2-1,once,TRBV30,TGTGCCTGCCGCCCAGGGGGTGCGGCTCCTGAGCAGTTCTTC,CACRPGGAAPEQFF
.,TRBJ2-6,.,TRBV24-1,TGTGCCACCAGTGGAGGGGGGGGTCCTCCTGGGGCCAACGTCCTGACTTTC,CATSGGGGPPGANVLTF
TRBD2,TRBJ2-1,.,TRBV4-3,TGCGCCAGCAGCCAAGCTAGCGGCATCTACAATGAGCAGTTCTTC,CASSQASGIYNEQFF
.,TRBJ1-5,.,TRBV27,TGTGCCAGCAGGCAAGGAGACAATCAGCCCCAGCATTTT,CASRQGDNQPQHF
.,TRBJ2-3,.,TRBV4-1,TGCGCCAGCAGCCAAGTAAAGGGGCGCACAGATACGCAGTATTTT,CASSQVKGRTDTQYF
.,TRBJ2-3,.,TRBV3-1/TRBV3-2,TGTGCCAGCAGCACAGCAGATACGCAGTATTTT,CASSTADTQYF
.,TRBJ1-6,once,TRBV10-3,TGTGCCATCAGTGACAGATCAGGGGATTCACCCCTCCACTTT,CAISDRSGDSPLHF
TRBD1,TRBJ2-1,.,TRBV19,TGTGCCAGTAGTATAGATCTGAGGAGACAGGGACGCAATGAGCAGTTCTTC,CASSIDLRRQGRNEQFF
TRBD1,TRBJ1-5,.,TRBV10-3,TGTGCCATCAGTGGGGACAGACTAGGGCCCCAGCATTTT,CAISGDRLGPQHF
TRBD1,TRBJ1-2,.,TRBV2,TGTGCCAGCGGGGGAGGGGGCCCCTATGGCTACACCTTC,CASGGGGPYGYTF
.,TRBJ2-1,.,TRBV4-3,TGCGCCAGCAGCCAAGATCTCGGAAGGGGGGCGCAGGGGAGAGGCTACAATGAGCAGTTCTTC,CASSQDLGRGAQGRGYNEQFF
.,TRBJ2-5,.,TRBV7-3,TGTGCCAGCAGCTTAATTCCAGGGTACCAAGAGACCCAGTACTTC,CASSLIPGYQETQYF
.,TRBJ1-1,once,TRBV30,TGTGCCTGGAGTGCAAACATGAACACTGAAGCTTTCTTT,CAWSANMNTEAFF
TRBD1,TRBJ1-2,.,TRBV4-1,TGCGCCAGCAGCCACGCGACAGGGGAAGGGGGCTACACCTTC,CASSHATGEGGYTF
.,TRBJ1-3,.,TRBV9,TGTGCCAGCAGCGTAGGGCAGACTGGAAACACCATATATTTT,CASSVGQTGNTIYF